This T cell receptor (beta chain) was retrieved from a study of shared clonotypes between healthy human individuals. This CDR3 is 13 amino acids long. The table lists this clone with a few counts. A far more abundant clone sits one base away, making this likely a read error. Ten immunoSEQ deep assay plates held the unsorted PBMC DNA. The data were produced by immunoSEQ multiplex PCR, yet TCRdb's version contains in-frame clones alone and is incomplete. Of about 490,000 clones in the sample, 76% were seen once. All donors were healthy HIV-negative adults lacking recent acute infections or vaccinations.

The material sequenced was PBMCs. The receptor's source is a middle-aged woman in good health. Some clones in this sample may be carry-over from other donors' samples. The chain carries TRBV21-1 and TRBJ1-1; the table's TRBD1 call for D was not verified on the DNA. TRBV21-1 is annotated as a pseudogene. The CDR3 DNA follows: TGTGCCAGCAGCAAAGTTGACAGCACTGAAGCTTTCTTT. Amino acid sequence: CASSKVDSTEAFF.